This TCR beta chain was found in a study of blood T cell repertoires in COVID-19. As for the study in general: Acute and convalescent COVID-19 samples came from the United States, Italy and Spain.

J gave up 8 bases and V 4 bases, and 16 bases lay outside the gene matches. The CDR3 length is 17 residues. Germline-derived CDR1 and CDR2 are SGHVS and FQNEAQ. This clone was seen a single time. Here immunoSEQ multiplex PCR was the method, and the copy in TCRdb shows in-frame clones only, minus some. Among about 180,000 clones listed, about 80% were seen once. The study drew participants aged about 18 to 90 years from some 23 US areas. Clinical histories supplied by participants themselves formed the basis of cohort assignment. This TCR came from a man between 60 and 75 years old who had been exposed to COVID-19. Source material: PBMCs or T cells enriched from blood (not recorded which). The chain has TRBV7-8 and TRBJ1-4; 7 bases line up with TRBD1. The CDR3 region is CASSSGPWTGGGEKLFF. CDR3 nucleotides: TGTGCCAGCAGCTCGGGACCCTGGACAGGTGGAGGAGAAAAACTGTTTTTT.